These T cell receptor beta chains were read from a single sample in a study of pediatric ulcerative colitis. Method: immunoSEQ multiplex PCR; TCRdb's copy keeps in-frame clones and lacks some. Of approximately 32,000 clones in the sample, 82% were seen once. Source material: blood. Receptors were obtained from a boy aged 5-17 years with severe ulcerative colitis. Each CDR3 is given with its conserved first and last residue. Fields, in order: clone size, V gene, J gene, D gene, CDR3 DNA, CDR3 protein. A D gene is named only where the DNA matches it firmly. Part of the rows lack a size; the others show once, few, many or a class for expanded clones.

abundance: once; v_gene: TRBV7-9; j_gene: TRBJ2-5; d_gene: TRBD2; CDR3nt: TGTGCCAGCAGCTCACCCCGGACTAGCCGGGAAGAGACCCAGTACTTC; CDR3aa: CASSSPRTSREETQYF
abundance: -; v_gene: TRBV19; j_gene: TRBJ2-1; d_gene: -; CDR3nt: TGTGCCAGTAGCCGGACTTACAATGAGCAGTTCTTC; CDR3aa: CASSRTYNEQFF
abundance: -; v_gene: TRBV6-5; j_gene: TRBJ1-1; d_gene: -; CDR3nt: TGTGCCAGCAGCCCGAGCAGGGGCATGAACACTGAAGCTTTCTTT; CDR3aa: CASSPSRGMNTEAFF
abundance: -; v_gene: TRBV19; j_gene: TRBJ1-3; d_gene: -; CDR3nt: TGTGCCAGTAGTCGACAGTCTGGAAACACCATATATTTT; CDR3aa: CASSRQSGNTIYF
abundance: -; v_gene: TRBV6-5; j_gene: TRBJ1-1; d_gene: -; CDR3nt: TGTGCCAGCAGTAAAGTACACGGACGTTTAAGTGAAGCTTTCTTT; CDR3aa: CASSKVHGRLSEAFF
abundance: -; v_gene: TRBV5-6; j_gene: TRBJ2-3; d_gene: TRBD2; CDR3nt: TGTGCCAGCAGTTGGCGAGCGGGGGTTTACACAGATACGCAGTATTTT; CDR3aa: CASSWRAGVYTDTQYF
abundance: -; v_gene: TRBV25-1; j_gene: TRBJ2-7; d_gene: -; CDR3nt: TGTGCCAGCAATCAAGGCGGGGCTGGGGGCGAGCAGTACTTC; CDR3aa: CASNQGGAGGEQYF
abundance: -; v_gene: TRBV11-2; j_gene: TRBJ2-4; d_gene: -; CDR3nt: TGTGCCAGCAGCCACTTGTTGCCCAGGGCCAAAAACATTCAGTACTTC; CDR3aa: CASSHLLPRAKNIQYF
abundance: -; v_gene: TRBV18; j_gene: TRBJ2-1; d_gene: TRBD1; CDR3nt: TGTGCCAGCTCACCACCACAGGGGGCTCTCTACAATGAGCAGTTCTTC; CDR3aa: CASSPPQGALYNEQFF
abundance: once; v_gene: TRBV27; j_gene: TRBJ1-4; d_gene: TRBD1; CDR3nt: TGTGCCAGCAGTTCCACAGGGGTGAATGAAAAACTGTTTTTT; CDR3aa: CASSSTGVNEKLFF
abundance: -; v_gene: TRBV30; j_gene: TRBJ1-4; d_gene: -; CDR3nt: TGTGCCTGGAGTGTCGGTGGTAATGAAAAACTGTTTTTT; CDR3aa: CAWSVGGNEKLFF
abundance: -; v_gene: TRBV30; j_gene: TRBJ2-7; d_gene: -; CDR3nt: TGTGCCTGGAGTGTACTGGGGGCGCATAGCGAGCAGTACTTC; CDR3aa: CAWSVLGAHSEQYF
abundance: -; v_gene: TRBV18; j_gene: TRBJ1-1; d_gene: -; CDR3nt: TGTGCCAGCTCACCTGACAGCGTGAACACTGAAGCTTTCTTT; CDR3aa: CASSPDSVNTEAFF
abundance: -; v_gene: TRBV9; j_gene: TRBJ1-1; d_gene: -; CDR3nt: TGTGCCAGCAGCGTAGAAGTTGGGCAGGGCGCTGAAGCTTTCTTT; CDR3aa: CASSVEVGQGAEAFF
abundance: -; v_gene: TRBV6-4; j_gene: TRBJ2-1; d_gene: TRBD2; CDR3nt: TGTGCCAGCAGCGACGGGACTAGCTCCTACAATGAGCAGTTCTTC; CDR3aa: CASSDGTSSYNEQFF
abundance: -; v_gene: TRBV4-3; j_gene: TRBJ2-1; d_gene: TRBD2; CDR3nt: TGCGCCAGCAGTCAACCTAGCGGGGGGCAGAATGAGCAGTTCTTC; CDR3aa: CASSQPSGGQNEQFF
abundance: -; v_gene: TRBV19; j_gene: TRBJ1-2; d_gene: -; CDR3nt: TGTGCCAGTAGTATACCAGGCGGGGGCTACACCTTC; CDR3aa: CASSIPGGGYTF
abundance: -; v_gene: TRBV5-1; j_gene: TRBJ2-2; d_gene: TRBD1; CDR3nt: TGCGCCAGCAGCTTAGGGGACAGATTCACCGGGGAGCTGTTTTTT; CDR3aa: CASSLGDRFTGELFF
abundance: -; v_gene: TRBV9; j_gene: TRBJ1-1; d_gene: -; CDR3nt: TGTGCCAGCAGCGAAGACAAGAACACTGAAGCTTTCTTT; CDR3aa: CASSEDKNTEAFF
abundance: -; v_gene: TRBV5-1; j_gene: TRBJ1-2; d_gene: TRBD1; CDR3nt: TGCGCCAGCAGCTTGGTTCCGGGACAGGAGTATGGCTACACCTTC; CDR3aa: CASSLVPGQEYGYTF
abundance: -; v_gene: TRBV7-2; j_gene: TRBJ1-4; d_gene: -; CDR3nt: TGTGCCAGCAGCAAGGACAAGGCCCAAAATGAAAAACTGTTTTTT; CDR3aa: CASSKDKAQNEKLFF
abundance: -; v_gene: TRBV6-1; j_gene: TRBJ2-7; d_gene: TRBD1; CDR3nt: TGTGCCAGCAGTGCCCGACAGGGAACCTACGAGCAGTACTTC; CDR3aa: CASSARQGTYEQYF
abundance: few; v_gene: TRBV5-8; j_gene: TRBJ1-2; d_gene: -; CDR3nt: TGTGCCAGCAGCCGGACCGCCGTCTCCGGCTACACCTTC; CDR3aa: CASSRTAVSGYTF
abundance: -; v_gene: TRBV25-1; j_gene: TRBJ2-1; d_gene: -; CDR3nt: TGTGCCAGCACCGAAGGTAATGACTACAATGAGCAGTTCTTC; CDR3aa: CASTEGNDYNEQFF
abundance: few; v_gene: TRBV10-3; j_gene: TRBJ1-6; d_gene: -; CDR3nt: TGTGCCATCAGTGAGGGGAACGACAGAGCTAATTCACCCCTCCACTTT; CDR3aa: CAISEGNDRANSPLHF
abundance: few; v_gene: TRBV5-5; j_gene: TRBJ2-7; d_gene: -; CDR3nt: TGTGCCAGCAGCTTGGTCGGCGGCTCCTACGAGCAGTACTTC; CDR3aa: CASSLVGGSYEQYF
abundance: -; v_gene: TRBV27; j_gene: TRBJ1-2; d_gene: TRBD1; CDR3nt: TGTGCCAGCAGTTTATACAGGGGTAGTTTGGAAGGCTACACCTTC; CDR3aa: CASSLYRGSLEGYTF
abundance: few; v_gene: TRBV4-3; j_gene: TRBJ1-4; d_gene: -; CDR3nt: TGCGCCAGCAGCCATGAGGCCGAGATAGGGAAACTGTTTTTT; CDR3aa: CASSHEAEIGKLFF
abundance: few; v_gene: TRBV10-1; j_gene: TRBJ1-1; d_gene: -; CDR3nt: TGCGCCAGCAGGGGGGACGGTCTGGGTGAAGCTTTCTTT; CDR3aa: CASRGDGLGEAFF
abundance: -; v_gene: TRBV4-3; j_gene: TRBJ2-1; d_gene: TRBD2; CDR3nt: TGCGCCAGCAGCCAAGATAGGGTCCTAGCGGGGACAAATGAGCAGTTCTTC; CDR3aa: CASSQDRVLAGTNEQFF
abundance: -; v_gene: TRBV19; j_gene: TRBJ2-1; d_gene: -; CDR3nt: TGTGCCAGTAGTATTTCCTTCCCTTATGGGGGAGGAATTGAGCAGTTCTTC; CDR3aa: CASSISFPYGGGIEQFF
abundance: once; v_gene: TRBV2; j_gene: TRBJ1-1; d_gene: -; CDR3nt: TGTGCCAGCAGATCCGGGACCTCTGTCTGGGAAGCTTTCTTT; CDR3aa: CASRSGTSVWEAFF
abundance: -; v_gene: TRBV27; j_gene: TRBJ1-6; d_gene: -; CDR3nt: TGTGCCAGCAGCCTCCGAACGGGAAATTCACCCCTCCACTTT; CDR3aa: CASSLRTGNSPLHF
abundance: -; v_gene: TRBV25-1; j_gene: TRBJ2-1; d_gene: TRBD2; CDR3nt: TGTGCCAGCGGGGGACTCCCGGGGGGTGAGCAGTTCTTC; CDR3aa: CASGGLPGGEQFF
abundance: -; v_gene: TRBV9; j_gene: TRBJ1-3; d_gene: -; CDR3nt: TGTGCCAGCAGCGTAAACGCGCTCAAAAACACCCCGGGAAACACCATATATTTT; CDR3aa: CASSVNALKNTPGNTIYF
abundance: -; v_gene: TRBV10-3; j_gene: TRBJ1-3; d_gene: TRBD1; CDR3nt: TGTGCCATCAGTGGACAGGGCAACACCATATATTTT; CDR3aa: CAISGQGNTIYF
abundance: -; v_gene: TRBV6-4; j_gene: TRBJ2-7; d_gene: -; CDR3nt: TGTGCCAGCTCACCCAGGGGGGGAACGGGCGAGCAGTACTTC; CDR3aa: CASSPRGGTGEQYF
abundance: -; v_gene: TRBV7-2; j_gene: TRBJ1-2; d_gene: TRBD1; CDR3nt: TGTGCCAGCAGCTTGATGGAGGGGGCCCTCTATGGCTACACCTTC; CDR3aa: CASSLMEGALYGYTF
abundance: -; v_gene: TRBV30; j_gene: TRBJ1-6; d_gene: -; CDR3nt: TGTGCCTGGAAGTCGTCGGGGGCGAATTCAATAAGCTCCTATAATTCACCCCTCCACTTT; CDR3aa: CAWKSSGANSISSYNSPLHF
abundance: -; v_gene: TRBV5-1; j_gene: TRBJ2-3; d_gene: -; CDR3nt: TGCGCCAGCAGCGTGCAGGTCACAGATACGCAGTATTTT; CDR3aa: CASSVQVTDTQYF
abundance: -; v_gene: TRBV6-5; j_gene: TRBJ1-2; d_gene: -; CDR3nt: TGTGCCAGCAGGCCCTACATCGGAGAAGGCTACACCTTC; CDR3aa: CASRPYIGEGYTF
abundance: -; v_gene: TRBV5-8; j_gene: TRBJ2-2; d_gene: -; CDR3nt: TGTGCCAGCAGCTCGGGACATTGGAACACCGGGGAGCTGTTTTTT; CDR3aa: CASSSGHWNTGELFF
abundance: -; v_gene: TRBV7-8; j_gene: TRBJ1-3; d_gene: -; CDR3nt: TGTGCCAGCAGCTTAGTAATGGGAAACACCATATATTTT; CDR3aa: CASSLVMGNTIYF
abundance: -; v_gene: TRBV4-3; j_gene: TRBJ2-2; d_gene: -; CDR3nt: TGCGCCAGCAGCCAGAGCACAGGACCGTCCAGGGAGCTGTTTTTT; CDR3aa: CASSQSTGPSRELFF
abundance: -; v_gene: TRBV7-9; j_gene: TRBJ1-1; d_gene: -; CDR3nt: TGTGCCAGCAGACAAATCGAAGGGACAATCGCTGAAGCTTTCTTT; CDR3aa: CASRQIEGTIAEAFF
abundance: -; v_gene: TRBV7-2; j_gene: TRBJ2-7; d_gene: -; CDR3nt: TGTGCCAGCAGCTTTTTCATCGGAGAAAACTACGAGCAGTACTTC; CDR3aa: CASSFFIGENYEQYF
abundance: -; v_gene: TRBV5-4; j_gene: TRBJ2-2; d_gene: -; CDR3nt: TGTGCCAGCAGCTTGGCTCGAACGAACACCGGGGAGCTGTTTTTT; CDR3aa: CASSLARTNTGELFF
abundance: -; v_gene: TRBV30; j_gene: TRBJ2-3; d_gene: -; CDR3nt: TGTGCCTGGAGTGTCCGGGATACGCAGTATTTT; CDR3aa: CAWSVRDTQYF
abundance: -; v_gene: TRBV7-2; j_gene: TRBJ2-4; d_gene: TRBD1; CDR3nt: TGTGCCAGCAGCTTAGCGCCCCTTAGGACAGGGGAAAACATTCAGTACTTC; CDR3aa: CASSLAPLRTGENIQYF
abundance: -; v_gene: TRBV27; j_gene: TRBJ2-1; d_gene: -; CDR3nt: TGTGCCAGCAGTTATGGACAGTACAATGAGCAGTTCTTC; CDR3aa: CASSYGQYNEQFF
abundance: -; v_gene: TRBV7-9; j_gene: TRBJ1-1; d_gene: TRBD1; CDR3nt: TGTGCCAGCAGCATCACAGGGGCCCCTGGGGCTGAAGCTTTCTTT; CDR3aa: CASSITGAPGAEAFF
abundance: -; v_gene: TRBV2; j_gene: TRBJ2-3; d_gene: -; CDR3nt: TGTGCCAGCAGTGAACTTCGAACAGATACGCAGTATTTT; CDR3aa: CASSELRTDTQYF
abundance: -; v_gene: TRBV18; j_gene: TRBJ2-3; d_gene: -; CDR3nt: TGTGCCAGCTCACCGAGTTATAGGAGCACAGATACGCAGTATTTT; CDR3aa: CASSPSYRSTDTQYF
abundance: -; v_gene: TRBV27; j_gene: TRBJ2-5; d_gene: TRBD2; CDR3nt: TGTGCCAGCAGTTCCTCGCGGGGGGGAGGGACCCAGTACTTC; CDR3aa: CASSSSRGGGTQYF
abundance: once; v_gene: TRBV6-5; j_gene: TRBJ1-1; d_gene: -; CDR3nt: TGTGCCAGCAGTCGCGGACAGAATGAAGCTTTCTTT; CDR3aa: CASSRGQNEAFF